This record covers a single T cell receptor (beta chain). Its matching antigen is unknown. This sample is drawn from a study of long-term antiretroviral therapy in people with HIV. Background on the study: Earliest sampling preceded the 2015 immediate-ART recommendation by about a decade. The study's findings and limits: The ART regimens used between the mid-2000s and the late 2010s may be less effective than current ones. Whereas controls had wider CDR3 length ranges, HIV repertoires had narrower ones.

Trimming took 4 bases from V and 2 from J, leaving 8 bases between them. The germline gives CDR1 MNHEY, CDR2 SMNVEV (reference sequence). This CDR3 comprises 13 residues. At the survey level, the v3.0 immunoSEQ assay was run. Sequencing used immunoSEQ multiplex PCR; TCRdb keeps in-frame clones, though not all of them. The profile covers roughly 30,000 clones, with approximately 88% appearing a single time and 9.9% taken by the ten largest. The material sequenced was unsorted PBMCs, taken around 2.8 years after starting antiretroviral therapy. The genes are TRBV27 and TRBJ1-2; D uncertain. This clonotype was sampled from a man younger than 45 with HIV. The CDR3 DNA reads TGTGCCAGCAGTTCCGGCCTCAACTATGGCTACACCTTC. This gives the protein CASSSGLNYGYTF.